The T cell receptor (beta chain) under discussion was sequenced for a study of T-cell reconstitution after alpha-beta-depleted transplantation in children. Points from the study as a whole: About two months after transplant, alpha-beta T cells reportedly came from several hundred expanded graft clones.

The V gene's germline CDR1 is SQVTM and CDR2 ANQGSEA. V was pared by 4 bases and J by 6 bases, with 5 bases of the junction left unmatched. The CDR3 covers 12 residues. This clonotype appeared many times. No antigen is known for it. As it was prepared, the TCRbeta library received unique molecular identifiers. TCRdb itself ran the PCR reads through MiXCR, one entry per CDR3 protein. The sample lists fewer than 700,000 distinct CDR3 sequences; 10% to 15% were seen once. The source is a male patient between 10 and 17 years old who had a stem cell transplant for acute myeloid leukemia, so the T cells may come from the graft donor. The rearrangement joins TRBV29-1 to TRBJ2-7; 8 nucleotides agree with TRBD1. The source material was PBMCs, mostly from graft donor cells, sampled 360 days after TCRalphabeta/CD19-depleted stem cell transplant. The CDR3 region is CSVGQGAIEQYF. The CDR3 nucleotides are TGCAGCGTTGGGCAGGGGGCTATCGAGCAGTACTTC.